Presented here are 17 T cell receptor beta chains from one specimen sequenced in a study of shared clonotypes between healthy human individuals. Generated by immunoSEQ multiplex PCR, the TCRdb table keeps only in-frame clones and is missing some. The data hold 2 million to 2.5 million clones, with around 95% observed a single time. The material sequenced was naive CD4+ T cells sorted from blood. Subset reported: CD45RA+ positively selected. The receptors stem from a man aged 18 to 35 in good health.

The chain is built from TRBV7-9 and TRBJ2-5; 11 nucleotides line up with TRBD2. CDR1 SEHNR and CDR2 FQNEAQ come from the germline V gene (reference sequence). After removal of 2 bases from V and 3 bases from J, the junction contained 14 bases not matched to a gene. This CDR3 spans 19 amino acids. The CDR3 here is CASSLFSSLAGGRKETQYF. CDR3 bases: TGTGCCAGCAGCTTATTTTCCTCCCTAGCGGGAGGTCGGAAAGAGACCCAGTACTTC.

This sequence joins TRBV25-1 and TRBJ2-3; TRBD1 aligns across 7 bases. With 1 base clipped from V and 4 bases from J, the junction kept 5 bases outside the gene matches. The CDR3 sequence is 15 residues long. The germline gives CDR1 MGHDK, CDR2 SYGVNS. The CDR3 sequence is CASSESTTGADTQYF. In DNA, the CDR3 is TGTGCCAGCAGTGAATCTACCACAGGGGCAGATACGCAGTATTTT.

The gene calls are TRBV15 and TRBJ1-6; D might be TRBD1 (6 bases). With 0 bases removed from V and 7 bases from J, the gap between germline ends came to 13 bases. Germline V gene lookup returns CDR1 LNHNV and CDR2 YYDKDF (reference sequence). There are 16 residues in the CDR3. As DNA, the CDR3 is TGTGCCACCAGCAGAGATACCGCAGGGGTCAATTCACCCCTCCACTTT. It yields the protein CATSRDTAGVNSPLHF.

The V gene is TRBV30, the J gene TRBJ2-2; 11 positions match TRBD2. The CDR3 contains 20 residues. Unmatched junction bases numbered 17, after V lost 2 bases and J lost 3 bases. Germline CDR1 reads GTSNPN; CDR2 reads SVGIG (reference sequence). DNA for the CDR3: TGTGCCTGGAGTCTAACCTCCGCGACTAGCGGGACTTATTACACCGGGGAGCTGTTTTTT. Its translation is CAWSLTSATSGTYYTGELFF.

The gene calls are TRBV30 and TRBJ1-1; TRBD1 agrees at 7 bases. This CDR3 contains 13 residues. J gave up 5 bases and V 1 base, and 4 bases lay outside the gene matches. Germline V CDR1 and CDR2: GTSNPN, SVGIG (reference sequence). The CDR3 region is CAWSEQGLTEAFF. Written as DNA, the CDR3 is TGTGCCTGGAGTGAACAGGGGCTTACTGAAGCTTTCTTT.

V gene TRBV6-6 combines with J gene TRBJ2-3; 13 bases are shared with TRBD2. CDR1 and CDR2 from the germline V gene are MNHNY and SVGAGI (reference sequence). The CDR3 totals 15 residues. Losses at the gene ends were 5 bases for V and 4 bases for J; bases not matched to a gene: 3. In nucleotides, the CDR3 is TGTGCCAGCAGTGGGACTAGCGGGACTGCAGATACGCAGTATTTT. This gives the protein CASSGTSGTADTQYF.

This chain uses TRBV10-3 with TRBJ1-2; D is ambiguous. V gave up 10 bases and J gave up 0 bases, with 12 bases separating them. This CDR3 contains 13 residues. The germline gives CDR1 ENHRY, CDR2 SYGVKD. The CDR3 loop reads CATEQVPNYGYTF. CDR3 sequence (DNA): TGTGCCACCGAGCAAGTGCCTAACTATGGCTACACCTTC.

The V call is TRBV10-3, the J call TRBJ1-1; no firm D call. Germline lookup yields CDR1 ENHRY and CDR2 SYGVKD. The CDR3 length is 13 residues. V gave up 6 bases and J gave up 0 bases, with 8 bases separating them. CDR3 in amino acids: CAISSLMNTEAFF. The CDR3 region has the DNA TGTGCCATCAGCAGTTTAATGAACACTGAAGCTTTCTTT.

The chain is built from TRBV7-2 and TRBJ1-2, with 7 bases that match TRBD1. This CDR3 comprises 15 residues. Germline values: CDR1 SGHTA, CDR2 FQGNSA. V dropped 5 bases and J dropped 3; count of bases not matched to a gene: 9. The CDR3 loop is CASSLDRASHYGYTF. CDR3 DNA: TGTGCCAGCAGCCTCGACAGGGCGTCACACTATGGCTACACCTTC.

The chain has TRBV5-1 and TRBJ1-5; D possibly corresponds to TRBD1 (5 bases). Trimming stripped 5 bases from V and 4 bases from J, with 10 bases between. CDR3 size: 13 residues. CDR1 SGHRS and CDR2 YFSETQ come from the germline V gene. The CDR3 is CASRPDTNQPQHF. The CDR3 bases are TGCGCCAGCAGACCGGACACTAATCAGCCCCAGCATTTT.

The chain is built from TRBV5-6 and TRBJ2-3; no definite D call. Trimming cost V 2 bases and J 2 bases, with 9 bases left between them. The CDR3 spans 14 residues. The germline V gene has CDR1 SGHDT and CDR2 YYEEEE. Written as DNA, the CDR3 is TGTGCCAGCAGCTTTGTAACAGACACAGATACGCAGTATTTT. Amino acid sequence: CASSFVTDTDTQYF.

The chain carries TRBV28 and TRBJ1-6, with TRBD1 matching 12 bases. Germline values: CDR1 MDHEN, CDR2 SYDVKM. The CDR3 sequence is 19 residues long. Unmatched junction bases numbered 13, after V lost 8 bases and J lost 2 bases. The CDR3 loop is CASAEGTGGPRAYNSPLHF. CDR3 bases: TGTGCCAGCGCTGAGGGGACAGGGGGCCCGCGTGCCTATAATTCACCCCTCCACTTT.

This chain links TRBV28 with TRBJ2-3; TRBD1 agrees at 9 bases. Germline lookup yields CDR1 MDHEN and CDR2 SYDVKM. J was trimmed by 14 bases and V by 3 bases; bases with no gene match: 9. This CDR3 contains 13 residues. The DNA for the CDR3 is TGTGCCAGCAGTTTGTTCGCCGGGACAGGGCCGTATTTT. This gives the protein CASSLFAGTGPYF.

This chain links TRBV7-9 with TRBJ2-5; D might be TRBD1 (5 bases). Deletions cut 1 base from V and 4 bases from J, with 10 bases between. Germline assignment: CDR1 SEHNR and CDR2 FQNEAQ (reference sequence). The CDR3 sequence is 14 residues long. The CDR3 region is CASSLVGVGETQYF. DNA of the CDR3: TGTGCCAGCAGCTTAGTAGGGGTTGGAGAGACCCAGTACTTC.

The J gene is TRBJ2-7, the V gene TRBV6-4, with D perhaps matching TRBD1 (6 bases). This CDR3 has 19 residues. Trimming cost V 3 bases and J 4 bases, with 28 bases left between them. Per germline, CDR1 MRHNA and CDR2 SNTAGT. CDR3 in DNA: TGTGCCAGCAGTGAACAAAGGGGGACGCAACCCTCCCCCCCGTACGAGCAGTACTTC. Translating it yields CASSEQRGTQPSPPYEQYF.

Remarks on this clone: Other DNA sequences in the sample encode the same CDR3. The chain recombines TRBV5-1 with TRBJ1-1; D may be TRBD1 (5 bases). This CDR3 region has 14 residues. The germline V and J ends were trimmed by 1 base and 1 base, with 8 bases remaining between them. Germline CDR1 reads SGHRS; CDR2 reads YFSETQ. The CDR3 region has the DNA TGCGCCAGCAGCTTGACAGGCCAGAACACTGAAGCTTTCTTT. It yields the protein CASSLTGQNTEAFF.

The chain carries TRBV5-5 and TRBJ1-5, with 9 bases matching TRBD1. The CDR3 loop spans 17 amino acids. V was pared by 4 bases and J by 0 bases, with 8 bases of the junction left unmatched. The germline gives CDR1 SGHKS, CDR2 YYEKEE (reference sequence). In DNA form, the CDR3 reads TGTGCCAGCAGCGGGGGACAGGGAACATATAGCAATCAGCCCCAGCATTTT. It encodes CASSGGQGTYSNQPQHF.